The TCR beta chain described here comes from a study of cytomegalovirus exposure and HLA in healthy donors. Study-level background: Early on, a data release was issued that held roughly 84 million unique TCRs from HLA-typed donors.

This CDR3 is built from 14 residues. The ends lost 4 bases at V and 3 bases at J; junction bases unmatched: 2. Germline CDR1 is SGHVS and CDR2 is FNYEAQ. The PCR had 60 Vbeta and 13 Jbeta primers. Method: immunoSEQ multiplex PCR; TCRdb's copy keeps in-frame clones and lacks some. This table has under 200,000 clones, roughly 80% appearing once. Regarding this clone: Antigen specificity is unknown.

Study-level results: From TCR beta sequences, most subjects' HLA-A and HLA-B alleles were reportedly predicted accurately.

Sequencing used PBMCs. The chain recombines TRBV7-6 with TRBJ2-3, with 9 bases matching TRBD2. The receptor was derived from a male donor in good health and CMV-seropositive. The CDR3 protein is CASSSTSGTDTQYF. CDR3 in DNA: TGTGCCAGCAGCTCAACTAGCGGGACAGATACGCAGTATTTT.